This TCR beta chain was sequenced for a study of T cell responses to AZD1222 COVID-19 vaccine (dated by TCRdb to the early 2020s). Background for the entire study: TCR sequencing was performed for more than 230 trial participants, of whom about 210 were given two doses of AZD1222 and some 26 were given two doses of MenACWY control vaccine. Trial participants were enrolled into age subgroups of 18-55, 56-69 and 70-plus years, which contained 148, 28 and 57 TCR-sequenced participants, respectively. Results the study describes overall, beyond this receptor: Most participants were white British and females outnumbered males, and the authors suggested that clonal diversity may have been underestimated. Conclusions about previously exposed vaccinees are limited because only a handful of AZD1222 recipients were SARS-CoV-2 seropositive at baseline. A significant rise in spike-specific TCR breadth and depth was observed after two AZD1222 doses relative to day 0 and relative to MenACWY recipients. CD4 TCRs associated with the vaccine covered the entire spike protein, and the dominant responses were in regions 160-218 and 743-854. In the small 56-69-year group, the increase in depth fell short of significance, most likely because of low power. Because no day 14 peak-response samples were available, repertoires were characterized only after the peak T cell response. Epitopes outside the regions mutated in the B.1.351 and B.1.1.7 variants were reportedly recognized by nearly half of the unique spike-specific TCRs.

The time point label, as the study defines it: about 28 days (+/-7) after the second vaccine dose. The sample's treatment or condition label is to be understood as: meningococcal conjugate vaccine given as trial control. Vaccinee samples were obtained from the UK trials COV001 and COV002, which included a single-blind randomized controlled phase 2/3 trial of AZD1222 (ChAdOx1 nCoV-19) in healthy adults. Trial participant PBMC samples were collected at day 0 and day 28 after the second dose for TCRbeta chain sequencing. The CDR3 regions of human TCRbeta chains were subjected to immunosequencing. In the authors' own workflow: Repertoire TCRs were checked for matches against a reference library of SARS-CoV-2-specific TCRs that had been generated using the MIRA antigen-specificity platform. Breadth was defined as the fraction of unique TCRs that were SARS-CoV-2-associated. Depth was defined as the fraction of total T cells that were SARS-CoV-2-associated. Each spike-specific TCR was assigned to its reactive spike region and to a CD4 or CD8 class using the MIRA data. Log10-transformed breadth and depth values were compared by one-way ANOVA with Sidak's multiple comparisons tests. As stored in TCRdb, this immuneACCESS dataset retains in-frame rearrangements with V and J assigned. A fraction of the clones does not appear; measured against another copy, unresolved V genes explain less than half of the discrepancy, and the remainder lacks a known reason. The V and J calls and clone size come from that table; D and trimming were worked out from the DNA. For this sample the table gives around 140,000 clones, of which about 82% were detected only once. Roughly 8.7% of the sample is held by the ten biggest clonotypes.

With regard to this clone: Its antigen is currently not known. Base qualities are not at hand, and no much larger clone is one base apart.

Reading from cysteine to phenylalanine, the CDR3 counts 15 amino acids. Only CDR3 DNA is held: 45 bases, read in frame from base 1. V and J lose 0 bases and 5 bases, and a span of 15 bases separates them. The germline V gene specifies SGHRS as CDR1 and YFSETQ as CDR2. This sequence uses TRBV5-1 and TRBJ2-7; TRBD1 is a weak D gene call, 5 bases matching. This receptor was identified in an adult who received the MenACWY meningococcal vaccine as a control. The sample consisted of peripheral blood, taken 28 days after the second dose of the MenACWY control vaccine. Here the CDR3 is given as CASSLEGQGVHEQYF. The sequenced DNA is TGCGCCAGCAGCTTGGAAGGGCAGGGCGTTCACGAGCAGTACTTC. Outside the CDR3, residues come from the reference TRBV5-1 and TRBJ2-7 proteins, so the full variable domain is: KAGVTQTPRYLIKTRGQQVTLSCSPISGHRSVSWYQQTPGQGLQFLFEYFSETQRNKGNFPGRFSGRQFSNSRSEMNVSTLELGDSALYLCASSLEGQGVHEQYFGPGTRLTVT.